A single sample is the source of the 30 T cell receptor beta chains below, sequenced in a study of blood T cells in healthy people across ages. Sample-barcoded 5' priming and a J-beta primer mix drove a second PCR of about 7 to 12 cycles. One entry per CDR3 protein, called by TCRdb with MiXCR from the 5' RACE reads. In the table there are around 870,000 distinct CDR3 sequences, 25% to 35% of which are singletons. The sequenced material came from blood. The receptors here all came from a woman of 80 years or more in good health.

To note about this clonotype: With a much larger clone just one base away, this may be a read error. V usage is TRBV18 and J usage is TRBJ2-1; the D gene is possibly TRBD1 (5 bases). The V gene's germline CDR1 is KGHSH and CDR2 LQKENI. This CDR3 comprises 15 residues. Here the CDR3 reads CASSPALGQLNERFF. The CDR3 nucleotides are TGTGCCAGCTCACCTGCCCTGGGGCAACTCAATGAGCGGTTCTTC.

This clonotype was found a few times. The rearrangement uses TRBV7-2 and TRBJ1-1; D perhaps matches TRBD1 (6 bases). The CDR3 runs to 12 residues. CDR1 and CDR2 (germline): SGHTA, FQGNSA. V lost 8 bases and J lost 8, with 15 bases in between. Here the CDR3 DNA reads TGTGCCAGCTCCGGGGGGCCATTGGAAGCTTTCTTT. This encodes CASSGGPLEAFF.

This clonotype was observed many times. The rearrangement links TRBV6-2 or TRBV6-3 to TRBJ2-4; 11 bases line up with TRBD2. Germline-derived CDR1 and CDR2 are MNHEY and SVGEGT. V shed 2 bases and J 5 bases; nucleotides not matched to a gene: 5. There are 16 residues in the CDR3. The CDR3 spells CASSYELAGAQNIQYF. The CDR3, as DNA: TGTGCCAGCAGTTACGAACTAGCGGGGGCCCAAAACATTCAGTACTTC.

As for this clonotype: A much bigger clone sits one base away, suggesting this may be a read error. This chain connects TRBV7-2 to TRBJ2-1; perhaps TRBD1 as D (6 bases). The CDR3 is 16 residues long. Deletions cut 7 bases from V and 0 bases from J, with 16 bases between. Germline V gene lookup returns CDR1 SGHTA and CDR2 FQGNSA. The CDR3 spells CASNPRTASSYNEQFF. Written as DNA, the CDR3 is TGTGCCAGCAACCCGAGGACAGCGAGCTCCTACAATGAGCAGTTCTTC.

This clonotype was counted a few times. This chain joins TRBV7-9 and TRBJ1-1; D not resolved. Trimming removed 5 bases from V and 1 base from J, with 14 bases in between. Germline V gene lookup returns CDR1 SEHNR and CDR2 FQNEAQ (reference sequence). The CDR3 is made up of 15 amino acids. The CDR3 is CASSPSQRGNTEAFF. CDR3 bases: TGTGCCAGCAGCCCCTCGCAACGGGGGAACACTGAAGCTTTCTTT.

This clonotype was picked up a small number of times. J is TRBJ1-5 and V is TRBV6-1; 7 positions agree with TRBD1. The CDR3 sequence is 14 residues long. Germline CDR1 is MNHNS and CDR2 is SASEGT. The V and J ends lost 6 bases and 2 bases, in that order; junction bases with no gene match: 4. The CDR3 spells CASRATGGNQPQHF. Here the CDR3 DNA reads TGTGCCAGCAGGGCTACAGGGGGCAATCAGCCCCAGCATTTT.

The J gene is TRBJ2-2, the V gene TRBV7-2, with 7 bases lining up with TRBD2. This CDR3 region has 15 residues. Per germline, CDR1 SGHTA and CDR2 FQGNSA. Unmatched junction bases numbered 10, after V lost 3 bases and J lost 9 bases. In nucleotides, the CDR3 is TGTGCCAGCAGCTTCCTCAGCGGGGCCGCCCGGGAGCTGTTTTTT. As protein: CASSFLSGAARELFF.

The chain uses TRBV7-2 and TRBJ2-5; no reliable D call. The J call may not be correct, given that the DNA end is closer to TRBJ2-7. The germline CDR1 and CDR2 sequences are SGHTA and FQGNSA. This CDR3 is 14 amino acids long. CDR3 in amino acids: CASSRPSSVDEQYF. CDR3 nucleotides: TGTGCCAGCAGCCGACCATCGTCAGTGGACGAGCAGTACTTC.

This clonotype was detected only a few times. As DNA, the CDR3 is TGTGCCAGCAGCCGGGACATCTTGAACACTGAAGCTTTCTTT. Protein product: CASSRDILNTEAFF. This chain links TRBV5-5 with TRBJ1-1; D might be TRBD1 (6 bases). This CDR3 spans 14 amino acids. Germline CDR1 reads SGHKS; CDR2 reads YYEKEE (reference sequence). Trimming removed 4 bases from V and 0 bases from J, with 10 bases in between. The full variable domain, its missing parts supplied by reference TRBV5-5 and TRBJ1-1, is DAGVTQSPTHLIKTRGQQVTLRCSPISGHKSVSWYQQVLGQGPQFIFQYYEKEERGRGNFPDRFSARQFPNYSSELNVNALLLGDSALYLCASSRDILNTEAFFGQGTRLTVV.

This clonotype came up many times. CDR3 sequence (DNA): TGTGCCAGCAGCCGGGCCTACTTCTACGAGCAGTACTTC. Translating it yields CASSRAYFYEQYF. The V gene is TRBV7-2, the J gene TRBJ2-7; the D is unclear. Trimming removed 5 bases from V and 3 bases from J, with 11 bases in between. CDR1 and CDR2 from the germline V gene are SGHTA and FQGNSA. This CDR3 region has 13 residues.

This clonotype occurred many times. The CDR3 nucleotides read TGTGCCAGCACACGGCCGCAGGGTTCTGGGGCCAACGTCCTGACTTTC. It codes for CASTRPQGSGANVLTF. This chain uses TRBV2 with TRBJ2-6, with D perhaps TRBD1 (5 bases). This CDR3 region has 16 residues. Germline loops: CDR1 SNHLY, CDR2 FYNNEI. The V and J ends lost 7 bases and 1 base respectively, with 14 bases between them.

This clonotype was seen many times. DNA for the CDR3: TGTGCCAGCAGCAGTGGACAGGGGTATGGCTACACCTTC. Protein product: CASSSGQGYGYTF. This rearrangement joins TRBV7-2 to TRBJ1-2, with TRBD1 identical over 9 bases. The CDR3 extends over 13 amino acids. V shed 5 bases and J 5 bases; nucleotides not matched to a gene: 3. Germline values: CDR1 SGHTA, CDR2 FQGNSA.

There are a few counts of this clonotype. V gene TRBV3-1 combines with J gene TRBJ2-3; 8 nucleotides line up with TRBD2. Trimming cost V 2 bases and J 2 bases; bases outside gene matches: 6. The CDR3 contains 16 residues. Looked up from germline, CDR1 is LGHDT and CDR2 is YNNKEL (reference sequence). The chain's CDR3 is CASSQSLAGITDTQYF. In DNA form, the CDR3 reads TGTGCCAGCAGCCAAAGTCTAGCGGGCATCACAGATACGCAGTATTTT.

Details on this clonotype: A much larger clone differs by one base, so this may be a read error. The chain has TRBV5-6 and TRBJ2-5; D possibly corresponds to TRBD2 (5 bases). V lost 3 bases and J lost 4, with 16 bases in between. The CDR3 is 15 residues long. In germline, CDR1 is SGHDT, CDR2 YYEEEE. The DNA of the CDR3 is TGTGCCAGCAGCTCGGGGTGGACGGTTATAGAGACCCAGTACTTC. As protein: CASSSGWTVIETQYF.

This clonotype was seen a handful of times. A read error may be the cause here, since a much bigger clone is one base away. The chain links TRBV6-5 to TRBJ2-5; 7 nucleotides agree with TRBD1. Germline assignment: CDR1 MNHEY and CDR2 SVGAGI. CDR3 length equals 16 residues. The V gene end was trimmed by 5 bases and the J gene end by 5 bases; junction bases not matched to a gene: 14. As DNA, the CDR3 is TGTGCCAGCAGTACCCGGAGAAGGGGGCTTGGGGAGACCCAGTACTTC. Amino acid sequence: CASSTRRRGLGETQYF.

The table lists this clonotype with a few counts. The chain carries TRBV20-1 and TRBJ2-2, with 8 bases fitting TRBD2. Germline CDR1 is DFQATT and CDR2 is SNEGSKA (reference sequence). The V gene end was trimmed by 1 base and the J gene end by 4 bases; junction bases not matched to a gene: 2. The CDR3 covers 14 residues. This CDR3 reads CSARAGGRTGELFF. The CDR3 DNA reads TGCAGTGCTAGAGCGGGGGGGCGCACCGGGGAGCTGTTTTTT.

The sample holds many counts of this clonotype. This chain links TRBV5-1 with TRBJ2-1; TRBD2 aligns across 9 bases. CDR1 SGHRS and CDR2 YFSETQ come from the germline V gene. The V and J ends lost 4 bases and 6 bases, in that order; junction bases with no gene match: 8. There are 15 residues in the CDR3. CDR3: CASSKISGGGNEQFF. CDR3 coding DNA: TGCGCCAGCAGCAAGATTAGCGGGGGAGGCAATGAGCAGTTCTTC.

This clonotype was seen more than once but under ten times. J is TRBJ2-3 and V is TRBV4-1; 12 bases map to TRBD2. The V gene's germline CDR1 is MGHRA and CDR2 YSYEKL. The CDR3 length is 18 residues. The junction had 6 bases not matched to a gene; V was cut back by 2 bases and J by 0 bases. DNA for the CDR3: TGCGCCAGCAGCCAACCTAGCGGGGGGGCCTATAGCACAGATACGCAGTATTTT. This gives the protein CASSQPSGGAYSTDTQYF.

This clonotype was counted many times. The chain is built from TRBV7-8 and TRBJ2-1; D is unresolved. The CDR3 spans 15 residues. Trimming left V 5 bases short and J 0 bases short, with 11 bases between. Germline lookup yields CDR1 SGHVS and CDR2 FQNEAQ. This CDR3 reads CASSRERSSYNEQFF. Written as DNA, the CDR3 is TGTGCCAGCAGCCGTGAGAGGAGCTCCTACAATGAGCAGTTCTTC.

This clonotype was found many times. V and J are TRBV7-2 and TRBJ1-5; 9 positions match TRBD1. Germline V gene data show CDR1 as SGHTA and CDR2 as FQGNSA. This CDR3 comprises 16 residues. V trimming: 2 bases; J trimming: 6 bases; junction bases outside the gene matches: 8. CDR3 nucleotides: TGTGCCAGCAGCTTAACAGGGGGCAAATTCGGTCAGCCCCAGCATTTT. Translation gives CASSLTGGKFGQPQHF. Full variable domain (rest looked up from reference TRBV7-2 and TRBJ1-5): GAGVSQSPSNKVTEKGKDVELRCDPISGHTALYWYRQSLGQGLEFLIYFQGNSAPDKSGLPSDRFSAERTGGSVSTLTIQRTQQEDSAVYLCASSLTGGKFGQPQHFGDGTRLSIL.

Many counts were recorded for this clonotype. This chain connects TRBV3-1 to TRBJ2-1; D might be TRBD1 (7 bases). Germline V gene lookup returns CDR1 LGHDT and CDR2 YNNKEL (reference sequence). Trimming removed 0 bases at V and 4 bases at J, with 10 bases between. The CDR3 contains 15 residues. CDR3 loop: CASSQDQGGYNEQFF. The CDR3 coding sequence is TGTGCCAGCAGCCAAGACCAGGGGGGTTACAATGAGCAGTTCTTC.

This clonotype was recorded at least ten times. V and J are TRBV11-2 and TRBJ2-1; 7 bases agree with TRBD1. The CDR3 is 13 residues long. The germline V gene has CDR1 SGHAT and CDR2 FQNNGV. Trimming took 4 bases from V and 9 from J; bases not matched to a gene: 6. Written as DNA, the CDR3 is TGTGCCAGCAGCTCGAACCCAGGGGGTGAGCAGTTCTTC. Encoded protein: CASSSNPGGEQFF.

The chain has TRBV18 and TRBJ2-3; 9 bases align to TRBD2. Germline-derived CDR1 and CDR2 are KGHSH and LQKENI. Germline trimming cut 6 bases from V and 6 bases from J; bases unmatched to any gene: 4. The CDR3 sequence is 13 residues long. This CDR3 reads CASSASGADTQYF. CDR3 nucleotide sequence: TGTGCCAGCTCGGCTAGCGGGGCCGATACGCAGTATTTT.

This clonotype was counted at least ten times. The J gene is TRBJ1-2, the V gene TRBV20-1; D uncertain. Trimming stripped 4 bases from V and 3 bases from J, with 9 bases between. This CDR3 comprises 12 residues. The germline V gene has CDR1 DFQATT and CDR2 SNEGSKA (reference sequence). The CDR3 here is CSATGPDYGYTF. CDR3 bases: TGCAGTGCTACCGGACCTGACTATGGCTACACCTTC.

The rearrangement links TRBV20-1 to TRBJ1-1; 7 positions agree with TRBD1. V trimming: 1 base; J trimming: 1 base; junction bases outside the gene matches: 12. CDR1 is DFQATT and CDR2 is SNEGSKA in the germline V gene (reference sequence). There are 17 residues in the CDR3. CDR3 nucleotide sequence: TGCAGTGCTAGAGGCCTGGGACAGACCTTGGGGAACACTGAAGCTTTCTTT. Its translation: CSARGLGQTLGNTEAFF.

This clonotype appeared many times. The gene calls are TRBV5-6 and TRBJ1-5; D gene ambiguous. Germline CDR1 is SGHDT and CDR2 is YYEEEE. This CDR3 spans 14 amino acids. V dropped 4 bases and J dropped 7 bases, with 15 bases sitting between them. In DNA, the CDR3 is TGTGCCAGCAGCGCGATGGGGATTCAACAGCCCCAGCATTTT. This translates into CASSAMGIQQPQHF.

In the case of this clonotype: Relative to the germline gene, one junction end is altered; a read error may explain this. J is TRBJ2-7 and V is TRBV4-3; TRBD1 or TRBD2 may be the D gene (5 bases each). CDR1 and CDR2 from the germline V gene are LGHNA and YSLEER. The CDR3 totals 15 residues. CDR3 sequence (DNA): TGCGCCAGCAGCCAGGATCAGGGCAGGACTTACGAGCAGGACTTC. It translates to CASSQDQGRTYEQDF.

This clonotype showed up just a few times. The chain is built from TRBV28 and TRBJ2-6; a possible D gene is TRBD2 (5 bases). V gave up 10 bases and J gave up 1 base, with 17 bases separating them. Germline values: CDR1 MDHEN, CDR2 SYDVKM. CDR3 size: 16 residues. The CDR3 spells CANKFFRGSGANVLTF. CDR3 sequence (DNA): TGTGCCAACAAGTTTTTCCGGGGTTCTGGGGCCAACGTCCTGACTTTC.

J is TRBJ2-3 and V is TRBV29-1; unclear D gene. Germline-derived CDR1 and CDR2 are SQVTM and ANQGSEA. Trimming shortened V by 5 bases and J by 1 base, and 10 bases separated the two germline ends. The CDR3 runs to 13 residues. The CDR3 protein is CSVHPGGTDTQYF. CDR3 bases: TGCAGCGTTCACCCTGGGGGCACAGATACGCAGTATTTT.

This clonotype was detected a few times. A much bigger clone sits one base away, suggesting this may be a read error. The V and J genes are TRBV20-1 and TRBJ2-1; D may match TRBD1 or TRBD2 (5 bases each). V was shortened by 3 bases and J by 10 bases, with 10 bases between the two germline ends. Germline assignment: CDR1 DFQATT and CDR2 SNEGSKA (reference sequence). The CDR3 runs to 11 residues. CDR3 nucleotides: TGCAGTGCTAGTATCTGGGACGAGCAGTTCTTC. Residues: CSASIWDEQFF.